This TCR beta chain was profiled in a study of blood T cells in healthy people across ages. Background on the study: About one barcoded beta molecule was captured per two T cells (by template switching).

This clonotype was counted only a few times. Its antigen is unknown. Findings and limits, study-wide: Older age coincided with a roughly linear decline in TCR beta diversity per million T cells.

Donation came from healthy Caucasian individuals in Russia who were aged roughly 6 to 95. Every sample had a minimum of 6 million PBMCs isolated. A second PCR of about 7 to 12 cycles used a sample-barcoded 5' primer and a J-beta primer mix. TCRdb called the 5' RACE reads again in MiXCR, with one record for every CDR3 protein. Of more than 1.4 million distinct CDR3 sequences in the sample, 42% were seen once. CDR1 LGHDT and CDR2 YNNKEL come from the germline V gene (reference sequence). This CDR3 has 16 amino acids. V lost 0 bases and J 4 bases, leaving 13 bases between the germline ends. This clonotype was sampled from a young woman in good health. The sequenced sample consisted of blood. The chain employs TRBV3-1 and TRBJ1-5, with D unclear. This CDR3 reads CASSQEIVVDNQPQHF. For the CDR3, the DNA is TGTGCCAGCAGCCAAGAAATAGTCGTCGATAATCAGCCCCAGCATTTT.